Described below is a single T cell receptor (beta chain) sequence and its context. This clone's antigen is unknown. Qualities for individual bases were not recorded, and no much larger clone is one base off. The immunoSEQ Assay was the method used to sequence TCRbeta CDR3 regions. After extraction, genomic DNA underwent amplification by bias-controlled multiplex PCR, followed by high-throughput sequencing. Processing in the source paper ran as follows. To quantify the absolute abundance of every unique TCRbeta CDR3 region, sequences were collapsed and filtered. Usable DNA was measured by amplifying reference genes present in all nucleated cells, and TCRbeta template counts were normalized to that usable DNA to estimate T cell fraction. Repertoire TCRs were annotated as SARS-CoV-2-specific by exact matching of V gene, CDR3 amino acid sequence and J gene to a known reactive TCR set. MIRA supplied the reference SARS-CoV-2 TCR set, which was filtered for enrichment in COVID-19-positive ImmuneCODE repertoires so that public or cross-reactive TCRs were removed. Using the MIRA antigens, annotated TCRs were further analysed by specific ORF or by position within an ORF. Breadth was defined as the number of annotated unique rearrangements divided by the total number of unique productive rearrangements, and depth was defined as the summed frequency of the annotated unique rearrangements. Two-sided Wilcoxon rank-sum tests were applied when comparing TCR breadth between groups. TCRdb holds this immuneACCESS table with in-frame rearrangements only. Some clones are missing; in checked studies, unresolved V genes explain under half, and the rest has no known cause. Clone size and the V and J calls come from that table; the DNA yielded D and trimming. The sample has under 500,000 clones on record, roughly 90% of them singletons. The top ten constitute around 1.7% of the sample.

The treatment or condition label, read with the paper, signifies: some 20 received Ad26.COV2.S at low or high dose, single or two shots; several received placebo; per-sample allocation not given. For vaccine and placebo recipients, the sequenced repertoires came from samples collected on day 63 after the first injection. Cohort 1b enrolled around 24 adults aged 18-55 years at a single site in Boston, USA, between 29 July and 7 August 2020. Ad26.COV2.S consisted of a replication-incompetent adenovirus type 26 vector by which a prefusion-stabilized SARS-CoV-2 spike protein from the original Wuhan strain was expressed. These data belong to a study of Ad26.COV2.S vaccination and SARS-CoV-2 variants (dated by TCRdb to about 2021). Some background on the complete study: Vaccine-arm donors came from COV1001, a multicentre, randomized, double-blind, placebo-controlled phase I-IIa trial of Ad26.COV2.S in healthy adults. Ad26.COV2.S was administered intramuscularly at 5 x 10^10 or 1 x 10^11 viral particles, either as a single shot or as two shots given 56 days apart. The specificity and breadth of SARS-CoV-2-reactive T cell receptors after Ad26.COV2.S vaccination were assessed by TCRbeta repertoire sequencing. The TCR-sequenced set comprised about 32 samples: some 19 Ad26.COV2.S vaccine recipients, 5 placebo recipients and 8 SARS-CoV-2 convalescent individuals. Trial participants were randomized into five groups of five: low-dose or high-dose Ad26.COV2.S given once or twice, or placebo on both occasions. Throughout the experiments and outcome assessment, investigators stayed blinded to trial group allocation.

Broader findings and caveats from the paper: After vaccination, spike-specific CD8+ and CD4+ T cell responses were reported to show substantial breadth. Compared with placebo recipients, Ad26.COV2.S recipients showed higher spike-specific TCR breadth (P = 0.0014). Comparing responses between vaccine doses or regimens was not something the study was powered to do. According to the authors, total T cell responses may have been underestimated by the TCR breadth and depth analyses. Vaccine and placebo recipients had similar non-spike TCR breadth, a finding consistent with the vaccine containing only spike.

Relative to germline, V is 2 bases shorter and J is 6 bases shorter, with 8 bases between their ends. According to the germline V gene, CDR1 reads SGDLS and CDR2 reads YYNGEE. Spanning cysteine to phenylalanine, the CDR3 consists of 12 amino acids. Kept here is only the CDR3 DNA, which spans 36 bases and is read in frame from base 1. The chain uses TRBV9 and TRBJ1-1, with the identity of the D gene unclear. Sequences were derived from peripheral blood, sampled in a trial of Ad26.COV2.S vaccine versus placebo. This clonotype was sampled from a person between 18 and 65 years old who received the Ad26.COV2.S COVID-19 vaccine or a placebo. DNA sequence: TGTGCCAGCAGCGTCGGAGACTCTGAAGCTTTCTTT. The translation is CASSVGDSEAFF.